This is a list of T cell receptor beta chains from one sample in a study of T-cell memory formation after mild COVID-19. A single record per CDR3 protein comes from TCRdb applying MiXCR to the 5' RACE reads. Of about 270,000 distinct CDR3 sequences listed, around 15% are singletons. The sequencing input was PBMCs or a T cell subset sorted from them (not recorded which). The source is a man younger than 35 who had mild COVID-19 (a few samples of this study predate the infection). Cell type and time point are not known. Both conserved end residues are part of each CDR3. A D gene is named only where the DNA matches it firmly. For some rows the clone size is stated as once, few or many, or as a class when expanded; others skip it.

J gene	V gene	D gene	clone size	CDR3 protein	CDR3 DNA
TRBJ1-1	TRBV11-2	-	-	CASSPRFYGAFF	TGTGCCAGCAGCCCCCGCTTTTATGGCGCTTTCTTT
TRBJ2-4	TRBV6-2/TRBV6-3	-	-	CASSSDPAVDIQYF	TGTGCCAGCAGTTCGGACCCCGCCGTAGACATTCAGTACTTC
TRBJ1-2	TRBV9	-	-	CASSVDPAANYGYTF	TGTGCCAGCAGCGTAGACCCGGCCGCTAACTATGGCTACACCTTC
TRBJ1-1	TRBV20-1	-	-	CSARRANTEAFF	TGCAGTGCTAGAAGGGCAAACACTGAAGCTTTCTTT
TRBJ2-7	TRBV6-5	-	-	CASSEGVNEQYF	TGTGCCAGCAGTGAGGGGGTCAACGAGCAGTACTTC
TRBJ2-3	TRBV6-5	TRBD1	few	CANQTGCVLADTQYF	TGTGCCAACCAGACAGGGTGCGTGCTCGCAGATACGCAGTATTTT
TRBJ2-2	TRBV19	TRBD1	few	CASSIHRGTDTGELFF	TGTGCCAGTAGTATTCATAGAGGGACAGACACCGGGGAGCTGTTTTTT
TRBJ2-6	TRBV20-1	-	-	CSATGANVLTF	TGCAGTGCCACCGGGGCCAACGTCCTGACTTTC
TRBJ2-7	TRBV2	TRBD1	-	CASSDWRQGHYEQYF	TGTGCCAGCAGTGATTGGAGACAGGGGCACTACGAGCAGTACTTC
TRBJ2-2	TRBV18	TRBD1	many	CASSPPDRALIGELFF	TGTGCCAGCTCACCACCGGACAGGGCATTAATCGGGGAGCTGTTTTTT
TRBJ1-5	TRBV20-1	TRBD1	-	CSARDRRQGGSQPQHF	TGCAGTGCTAGAGATCGACGGCAGGGGGGGAGTCAGCCCCAGCATTTT
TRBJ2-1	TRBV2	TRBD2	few	CASSETAGGSYNEQFF	TGTGCCAGCAGTGAGACAGCGGGAGGATCCTACAATGAGCAGTTCTTC
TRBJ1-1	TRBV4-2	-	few	CASSQEAGRNTEAFF	TGTGCCAGCAGCCAAGAAGCAGGGAGGAACACTGAAGCTTTCTTT
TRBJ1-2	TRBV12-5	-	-	CASGLVLRAGTEGYTF	TGTGCTAGTGGTTTGGTATTGAGGGCAGGGACGGAAGGCTACACCTTC
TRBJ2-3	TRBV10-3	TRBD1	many	CASKGQGPTDTQYF	TGTGCCTCGAAGGGACAGGGACCCACAGATACGCAGTATTTT
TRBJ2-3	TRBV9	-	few	CASSVAGTTDTQYF	TGTGCCAGCAGCGTAGCGGGGACCACAGATACGCAGTATTTT
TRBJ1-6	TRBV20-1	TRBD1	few	CSARQTGVSPLHF	TGCAGTGCTAGACAAACAGGGGTCTCACCCCTCCACTTT
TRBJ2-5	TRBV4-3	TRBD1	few	CASSQDTGTGETQYF	TGCGCCAGCAGCCAAGATACGGGGACAGGGGAGACCCAGTACTTC
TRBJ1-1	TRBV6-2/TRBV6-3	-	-	CASSYFGSEAFF	TGTGCCAGCAGTTACTTTGGCTCGGAAGCTTTCTTT
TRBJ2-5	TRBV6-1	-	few	CASSELRDTQYF	TGTGCCAGCAGTGAGCTCCGGGACACCCAGTACTTC
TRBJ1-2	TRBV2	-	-	CASSDVGGLPF	TGTGCCAGCAGTGATGTGGGGGGGCTCCCCTTC
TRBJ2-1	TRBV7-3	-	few	CASSLEGLPEQFF	TGTGCCAGCAGCTTAGAGGGACTCCCCGAGCAGTTCTTC
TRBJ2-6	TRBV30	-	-	CAWSDKTAAGANVLTF	TGTGCCTGGAGTGACAAGACAGCGGCTGGGGCCAACGTCCTGACTTTC
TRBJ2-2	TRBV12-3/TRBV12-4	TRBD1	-	CASSLGQGAPGELFF	TGTGCCAGCAGTTTAGGACAGGGGGCGCCCGGGGAGCTGTTTTTT
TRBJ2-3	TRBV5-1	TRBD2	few	CASSRLPGGAADTQYF	TGCGCCAGCAGCCGACTCCCCGGGGGGGCTGCAGATACGCAGTATTTT
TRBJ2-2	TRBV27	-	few	CASSWSGSPGELFF	TGTGCCAGCAGTTGGTCAGGGAGTCCCGGGGAGCTGTTTTTT
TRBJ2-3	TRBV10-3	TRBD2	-	CAVTGTSGVIGTDTQYF	TGTGCCGTTACCGGGACTAGCGGGGTAATTGGCACAGATACGCAGTATTTT
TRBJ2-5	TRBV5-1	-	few	CASSLGAYQETQYF	TGCGCCAGCAGCTTAGGGGCCTACCAAGAGACCCAGTACTTC
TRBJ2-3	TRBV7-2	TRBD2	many	CASSSRAGGGTDTQYF	TGTGCCAGCAGCTCCCGAGCGGGGGGGGGCACAGATACGCAGTATTTT
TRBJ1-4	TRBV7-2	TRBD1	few	CASSSDRGSGEKLFF	TGTGCCAGCAGCTCGGACAGGGGCAGCGGTGAAAAACTGTTTTTT
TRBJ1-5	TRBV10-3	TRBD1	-	CATTPGQGEKPQHF	TGTGCCACCACCCCCGGACAGGGAGAAAAGCCCCAGCATTTT
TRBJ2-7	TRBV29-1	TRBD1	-	CSVQGAWYEQYF	TGCAGCGTACAGGGGGCATGGTACGAGCAGTACTTC
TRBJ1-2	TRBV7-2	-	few	CASSLAHGYYGYTF	TGTGCCAGCAGCTTAGCGCACGGGTACTATGGCTACACCTTC
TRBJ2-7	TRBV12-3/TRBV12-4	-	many	CASSPWAVSYEQYF	TGTGCCAGCAGTCCCTGGGCAGTCTCCTACGAGCAGTACTTC
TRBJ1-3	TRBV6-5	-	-	CASSATAFISGNTIYF	TGTGCCAGCAGTGCGACAGCGTTCATATCTGGAAACACCATATATTTT
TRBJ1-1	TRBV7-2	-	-	CASSLLGLLRNTEAFF	TGTGCCAGCAGCTTACTGGGACTCCTGAGGAACACTGAAGCTTTCTTT
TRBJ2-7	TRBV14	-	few	CASSHVSHYEQYF	TGTGCCAGCAGCCATGTCTCGCACTACGAGCAGTACTTC
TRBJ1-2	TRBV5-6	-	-	CASSSDYQGTYGYTF	TGTGCCAGCAGCTCGGACTATCAGGGGACCTATGGCTACACCTTC
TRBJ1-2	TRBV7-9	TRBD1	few	CASSLGAGQDYGYTF	TGTGCCAGCAGCTTAGGGGCCGGACAGGACTATGGCTACACCTTC
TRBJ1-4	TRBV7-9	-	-	CASSSTGTTNEKLFF	TGTGCCAGCAGCTCCACAGGGACTACTAATGAAAAACTGTTTTTT
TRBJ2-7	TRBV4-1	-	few	CASSQGFHEQYF	TGCGCCAGCAGCCAAGGTTTCCACGAGCAGTACTTC
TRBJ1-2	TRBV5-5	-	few	CASSSPGRNYGYTF	TGTGCCAGCAGTTCTCCTGGCAGGAACTATGGCTACACCTTC
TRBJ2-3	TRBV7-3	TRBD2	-	CASSTTSGGSQDTQYF	TGTGCCAGCAGCACAACTAGCGGGGGGTCTCAAGATACGCAGTATTTT
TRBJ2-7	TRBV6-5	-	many	CASSPGFPYEQYF	TGTGCCAGCAGTCCGGGATTCCCCTACGAGCAGTACTTC
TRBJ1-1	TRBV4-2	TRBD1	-	CASSPYPTGDTEAFF	TGTGCCAGCAGCCCCTACCCGACAGGGGACACTGAAGCTTTCTTT
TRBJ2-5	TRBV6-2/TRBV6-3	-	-	CASSYVGGTQYF	TGTGCCAGCAGTTACGTGGGGGGGACCCAGTACTTC
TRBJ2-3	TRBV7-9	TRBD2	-	CASSAGLAPDTQYF	TGTGCCAGCAGCGCTGGACTAGCACCAGATACGCAGTATTTT
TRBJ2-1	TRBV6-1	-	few	CALGRRSEQFF	TGTGCCTTGGGACGGCGGAGTGAGCAGTTCTTC